The source of this T cell receptor beta chain is a study of T cells after yellow fever vaccination. This clonotype appeared many times. Germline V gives CDR1 MNHEY, CDR2 SMNVEV (reference sequence). The V gene lost 5 bases and the J gene lost 0 bases, with 17 bases spanning the gap. This CDR3 is built from 17 residues. MiXCR, run by TCRdb on the 5' RACE reads, gives a single entry per CDR3 protein. The sample yields around 72,000 distinct CDR3 sequences, around 7% seen once. The sequenced sample was CD8+ T cells sorted from PBMCs, obtained less than 11 days after the first yellow fever vaccination. The rearrangement uses TRBV27 and TRBJ1-5; D is undetermined. This TCR derives from a man younger than 35 who received the YFV17D yellow fever vaccine. In DNA form, the CDR3 reads TGTGCCAGCAGTCCGCTACCCACAGAATATAGCAATCAGCCCCAGCATTTT. Amino acids: CASSPLPTEYSNQPQHF.